This T cell receptor (beta chain) is drawn from a study of cytomegalovirus exposure and HLA in healthy donors. Findings and caveats of the study: V- and J-gene trimming of TCR beta was linked (in a later analysis) to a missense DCLRE1C variant. Specificity of a few CMV-associated chains for CMV antigens was verified in vitro.

The CDR3 has 13 residues. Germline V gives CDR1 WNHNN, CDR2 SYGVQD (reference sequence). The PCR made use of 60 Vbeta and 13 Jbeta primers. The authors' processing: Later, 65 million to 90 million unique TCR beta chains were counted in an analysis, and 10 million to 12 million of them were shared. Some clones are missing from TCRdb's copy, which holds only in-frame ones; the method was immunoSEQ multiplex PCR. The V and J calls and clone size come from that table; D and trimming were worked out from the DNA. Among about 190,000 clones listed, over 80% were seen once. There are a few counts of this clone. Its antigen remains unidentified.

This sequence originates from a woman in her forties or fifties in good health and CMV-seropositive. Sequenced material: PBMCs. The genes are TRBV10-1 and TRBJ2-7; unclear D gene. CDR3 loop: CAPEVSTTYEQYF. As DNA, the CDR3 is TGCGCTCCCGAGGTCAGTACTACCTACGAGCAGTACTTC.